A selection of T cell receptor beta chains follows, all from one sample in a study of T cells expressing NK-cell markers. TCRdb re-called the 5' RACE reads and catalogs CDR3 proteins one per entry, DNA excluded. This listing includes around 110,000 distinct CDR3 sequences. The sequenced sample consisted of blood T cells: a sorted CD56 or NKG2C T cell subset, CD4+ or CD8+ T cells, or bulk PBMC T cells (not recorded which). These receptors were obtained from a woman between 18 and 70 years old in good health. Each CDR3 is given with its conserved first and last residue.

TRBJ2-1	TRBV5-1	CASSSPPAGRSNEQFF
TRBJ1-2	TRBV25-1	CASSEYGAGGANYGYTF
TRBJ2-1	TRBV7-9	CASSLRLEQFF
TRBJ2-5	TRBV6-2/TRBV6-3	CASSYSTETETQYF
TRBJ1-2	TRBV6-1	CASIGPGTGNGYTF
TRBJ2-7	TRBV14	CASSQGGAAYEQYF
TRBJ2-3	TRBV6-1	CASSEDGEFGTQYF
TRBJ2-1	TRBV27	CASSAPSSYNEQFF
TRBJ2-7	TRBV7-8	CASSLSLADYEQYF
TRBJ2-5	TRBV6-5	CASSYGGQGGETQYF
TRBJ1-4	TRBV2	CASSDWATNEKLFF
TRBJ2-3	TRBV7-2	CASTPGERAYTDTQYF
TRBJ2-1	TRBV5-1	CASSLGAEPYNEQFF
TRBJ1-4	TRBV9	CASSPGRGGLPGGLFF
TRBJ2-7	TRBV24-1	CATGTVDEQYF
TRBJ1-4	TRBV18	CASSPFPGPHNEKLFF
TRBJ2-5	TRBV6-5	CASSSLFGQLQETQYF
TRBJ2-5	TRBV7-2	CASSSEGRPRETQYF
TRBJ2-5	TRBV20-1	CSVVLTSGETQYF
TRBJ2-7	TRBV6-1	CASSPASGPAYEQYF
TRBJ2-1	TRBV7-9	CASSLATVAETYNEQFF
TRBJ2-6	TRBV11-1	CASSLEAFKLSGANVLTF
TRBJ2-1	TRBV7-2	CASSPANEQFF
TRBJ2-1	TRBV4-3	CASSPGGLGGEQFF
TRBJ2-5	TRBV6-9	CASSLALSGGRLRETQYF
TRBJ2-1	TRBV7-2	CASSVTSGPYNEQFF
TRBJ2-1	TRBV7-2	CASSYGQGAGEQFF
TRBJ1-5	TRBV27	CASGTVYSNQPQHF
TRBJ2-2	TRBV29-1	CSVEGTGITGELFF
TRBJ1-2	TRBV5-6	CASSLTPKGHYGYTF
TRBJ2-7	TRBV3-1	CASSQVVKVLDEQYF
TRBJ2-3	TRBV19	CASSFTTGWGGTDTQYF
TRBJ2-3	TRBV6-5	CASSYTGGGMQYF
TRBJ2-7	TRBV7-8	CASSSRHSYEQYF
TRBJ2-7	TRBV7-9	CASSLAAGEWYEQYF
TRBJ2-3	TRBV20-1	CSAMALSAPTDTQYF
TRBJ2-7	TRBV30	CAWRGLADPAEQYF
TRBJ2-2	TRBV9	CASSVVAGVSAGELFF
TRBJ1-5	TRBV6-5	CASSSDRGRQPQHF
TRBJ1-2	TRBV7-6	CASSPLTEYGYTF
TRBJ2-2	TRBV10-2	CATLAGVTGELFF